The present TCR beta chain was sequenced within a study of shared clonotypes between healthy human individuals. Naive CD8 isolation took CD45RO-negative cells positively selected for CCR7 and excluded terminally differentiated effector memory CD45RA+ cells. The V and J ends lost 8 bases and 4 bases respectively, with 17 bases between them. Germline assignment: CDR1 MNHEY and CDR2 SMNVEV (reference sequence). The CDR3 runs 15 residues. Generated by immunoSEQ multiplex PCR, the TCRdb table keeps only in-frame clones and is missing some. The repertoire has around 700,000 clones, about 90% of them found once; the top ten carry about 24%.

This receptor was identified in a man aged 30 to 39 in good health. The J gene is TRBJ2-2, the V gene TRBV27, with a possible D match to TRBD2 (5 bases). Source material: naive CD8+ T cells sorted from blood. As DNA, the CDR3 is TGTGCCAGCGCCCTTGAGCGGAGCCCCACCGGGGAGCTGTTTTTT. It yields the protein CASALERSPTGELFF.